One and the same sample provided the 20 T cell receptor beta chains below, sequenced in a study of shared clonotypes between healthy human individuals. Clones were sequenced by immunoSEQ multiplex PCR, and TCRdb holds only the in-frame ones, with some missing. The sample has some 95,000 clones, 67% seen once. Sample: memory CD8+ T cells sorted from blood. Specified subset: CD45RO+ cells pooled with CCR7-negative TemRA cells. The source is a man between 25 and 39 years old in good health.

The chain recombines TRBV28 with TRBJ1-4; 7 bases map to TRBD1. CDR1 MDHEN and CDR2 SYDVKM come from the germline V gene. The CDR3 has 17 amino acids. J gave up 0 bases and V 6 bases, and 10 bases lay outside the gene matches. Here the CDR3 DNA reads TGTGCCAGCAGCACGGACAGGTGGAGCCCAACTAATGAAAAACTGTTTTTT. Translation gives CASSTDRWSPTNEKLFF.

The chain is built from TRBV28 and TRBJ1-1; no clear D gene. Trimming took 8 bases from V and 4 from J, leaving 8 bases between them. Germline V gene data show CDR1 as MDHEN and CDR2 as SYDVKM. This CDR3 contains 11 residues. The CDR3 is CASWGFTEAFF. Here the CDR3 DNA reads TGTGCCAGCTGGGGTTTCACTGAAGCTTTCTTT.

The table lists this clone with a count of one. V and J are TRBV10-3 and TRBJ2-1, with 7 positions matching TRBD2. The CDR3 totals 15 residues. J gave up 4 bases and V 6 bases, and 9 bases lay outside the gene matches. Germline lookup yields CDR1 ENHRY and CDR2 SYGVKD. The CDR3 is CAIRGAGVGYNEQFF. CDR3 nucleotide sequence: TGTGCCATCAGAGGGGCGGGAGTGGGGTACAATGAGCAGTTCTTC.

The chain carries TRBV28 and TRBJ2-1; a weak D match, TRBD1 (5 bases). This CDR3 is built from 15 residues. Trimming left V 7 bases short and J 0 bases short, with 13 bases between. The germline gives CDR1 MDHEN, CDR2 SYDVKM. DNA of the CDR3: TGTGCCAGCAAGGTGTTCGACAGCTCCTACAATGAGCAGTTCTTC. Its translation is CASKVFDSSYNEQFF. Complete variable domain (other parts from reference TRBV28 and TRBJ2-1): DVKVTQSSRYLVKRTGEKVFLECVQDMDHENMFWYRQDPGLGLRLIYFSYDVKMKEKGDIPEGYSVSREKKERFSLILESASTNQTSMYLCASKVFDSSYNEQFFGPGTRLTVL.

This clone was detected a few times. The V and J genes are TRBV19 and TRBJ2-2; D gene uncertain. CDR1 is LNHDA, CDR2 SQIVND, per germline (reference sequence). The CDR3 length is 15 residues. The V end lost 3 bases, the J end lost 3 bases, and 11 bases lay between the germline ends. DNA for the CDR3: TGTGCCAGTAGTATCCTCCAAACCGACACCGGGGAGCTGTTTTTT. It codes for CASSILQTDTGELFF.

The V and J genes are TRBV5-5 and TRBJ2-5; perhaps TRBD2 as D (7 bases). Germline assignment: CDR1 SGHKS and CDR2 YYEKEE (reference sequence). The CDR3 runs 14 residues. Trimming left V 4 bases short and J 7 bases short, with 17 bases between. CDR3 DNA: TGTGCCAGCAGCACTGGGGGGGCCGGGTGGACCCAGTACTTC. Protein sequence: CASSTGGAGWTQYF.

The chain links TRBV14 to TRBJ1-3; D is ambiguous. CDR3 length: 11 residues. V shed 10 bases and J shed 3 bases, with 7 bases lying between them. The germline V gene encodes CDR1 SGHDN and CDR2 FVKESK. In nucleotides, the CDR3 is TGTGCCACCAGGTTTGGAAACACCATATATTTT. The encoded protein is CATRFGNTIYF.

This sequence joins TRBV4-3 and TRBJ1-4; D perhaps matches TRBD1 (5 bases). CDR3 size: 19 residues. Trimming removed 0 bases at V and 13 bases at J, with 30 bases between. CDR1 and CDR2 from the germline V gene are LGHNA and YSLEER. In DNA, the CDR3 is TGCGCCAGCAGCCAAGACCAATTAACAACAGCGGGTGCTATTGGGGGACTGTTTTTT. This sequence encodes CASSQDQLTTAGAIGGLFF.

This clone was observed a single time. The genes are TRBV27 and TRBJ2-2; D unclear. The CDR3 length is 15 residues. Trimming shortened V by 2 bases and J by 4 bases, and 11 bases separated the two germline ends. Germline CDR1 reads MNHEY; CDR2 reads SMNVEV (reference sequence). Written as DNA, the CDR3 is TGTGCCAGCAGTTTAGGGGTGGGATCCACCGGGGAGCTGTTTTTT. It encodes CASSLGVGSTGELFF.

The chain combines TRBV5-6 with TRBJ2-4, with D perhaps TRBD2 (6 bases). CDR1 is SGHDT and CDR2 is YYEEEE in the germline V gene. This CDR3 comprises 14 residues. V shed 3 bases and J shed 6 bases, with 13 bases lying between them. This CDR3 reads CASSSEGLLNIQYF. The CDR3 region has the DNA TGTGCCAGCAGCTCGGAGGGCCTCTTAAACATTCAGTACTTC.

This clone was picked up a small number of times. This chain uses TRBV28 with TRBJ2-3, with TRBD2 matching 7 bases. The V gene's germline CDR1 is MDHEN and CDR2 SYDVKM. After removal of 3 bases from V and 1 base from J, the junction contained 1 base not matched to a gene. CDR3 size: 14 residues. The CDR3 sequence is CASSFLAGTDTQYF. The CDR3 DNA reads TGTGCCAGCAGTTTCCTAGCGGGCACAGATACGCAGTATTTT.

The chain links TRBV10-3 to TRBJ2-2, with D possibly TRBD2 on 5 matching bases. The V gene's germline CDR1 is ENHRY and CDR2 SYGVKD. This CDR3 is 15 amino acids long. V lost 4 bases to trimming and J lost 3 bases, with 12 bases between them. CDR3 loop: CAISAGSSYTGELFF. The CDR3 nucleotides read TGTGCCATCAGTGCGGGGAGCAGTTACACCGGGGAGCTGTTTTTT.

The J gene is TRBJ2-1, the V gene TRBV29-1, with 8 bases identical to TRBD1. CDR1 and CDR2 from the germline V gene are SQVTM and ANQGSEA. V shed 1 base, J shed 1 base, and the junction held 0 bases outside the gene matches. The CDR3 has 14 amino acids. This CDR3 reads CSVEGDRSYNEQFF. The CDR3 DNA sequence: TGCAGCGTTGAAGGGGACAGGTCCTACAATGAGCAGTTCTTC.

The genes are TRBV28 and TRBJ1-5; D gene ambiguous. Germline V gene data show CDR1 as MDHEN and CDR2 as SYDVKM. The CDR3 covers 12 residues. V lost 7 bases to trimming and J lost 3 bases, with 7 bases between them. CDR3 residues: CASTPDNQPQHF. DNA of the CDR3: TGTGCCAGCACGCCTGACAATCAGCCCCAGCATTTT.

The genes are TRBV12-5 and TRBJ1-5; the D is unclear. The V end was cut by 3 bases, the J end by 3 bases, with 0 bases between. Germline V gene sequence: CDR1 LGHNT, CDR2 FRNRAP. The CDR3 runs to 11 residues. CDR3 residues: CASGFNQPQHF. DNA for the CDR3: TGTGCTAGTGGTTTCAATCAGCCCCAGCATTTT.

J is TRBJ1-2 and V is TRBV5-6; D not certain. The CDR3 sequence is 15 residues long. Between the trimmed V and J ends, which lost 5 bases and 4 bases, there was a span of 18 bases. From germline, CDR1 is SGHDT and CDR2 YYEEEE. The CDR3 reads CASRLISVKPYGYTF. CDR3 coding DNA: TGTGCCAGCAGATTAATATCGGTAAAACCCTATGGCTACACCTTC.

This clone was observed a single time. This sequence joins TRBV6-4 and TRBJ2-3, with TRBD2 as a possible D gene (6 bases). The CDR3 has 15 amino acids. The germline V gene has CDR1 MRHNA and CDR2 SNTAGT. V was shortened by 0 bases and J by 2 bases, with 9 bases between the two germline ends. CDR3 loop: CASSDSGGNTDTQYF. CDR3 DNA sequence: TGTGCCAGCAGTGACTCTGGCGGGAACACAGATACGCAGTATTTT.

The J gene is TRBJ2-7, the V gene TRBV25-1; D is tentatively TRBD1 or TRBD2 (5 bases each). The CDR3 sequence is 16 residues long. Between the trimmed V and J ends, which lost 4 bases and 3 bases, there was a span of 19 bases. The germline V gene encodes CDR1 MGHDK and CDR2 SYGVNS. This chain's CDR3 is CASSGPGTEKGYEQYF. In DNA, the CDR3 is TGTGCCAGCAGTGGACCAGGGACGGAAAAGGGCTACGAGCAGTACTTC.

The V and J genes are TRBV25-1 and TRBJ2-7; TRBD1 matches at 8 bases. Losses at the gene ends were 5 bases for V and 6 bases for J; bases not matched to a gene: 9. This CDR3 has 14 amino acids. The germline V gene encodes CDR1 MGHDK and CDR2 SYGVNS. The CDR3, as DNA: TGTGCCAGCAGTTACGGACAGGGTTTGCGCGAGCAGTACTTC. Amino acids: CASSYGQGLREQYF.

This clone has more than one count but fewer than ten. The rearrangement joins TRBV29-1 to TRBJ2-1; D gene uncertain. CDR1 is SQVTM, CDR2 ANQGSEA, per germline. CDR3 length equals 13 residues. V was clipped by 0 bases and J by 4 bases, with 7 bases between them. Written as DNA, the CDR3 is TGCAGCGTTGAAGATCAGGTGTACAATGAGCAGTTCTTC. Protein: CSVEDQVYNEQFF.